This record looks at one T cell receptor beta chain sequence and its context. The PCR made use of 60 Vbeta and 13 Jbeta primers. The data were produced by immunoSEQ multiplex PCR, yet TCRdb's version contains in-frame clones alone and is incomplete. This sample has about 150,000 clones, with over 80% found just once. Germline CDR1 is SGHNT and CDR2 is YENEEA. V lost 5 bases and J 4 bases, leaving 17 bases between the germline ends. The CDR3 length is 15 residues. The data belong to a study of cytomegalovirus exposure and HLA in healthy donors. The V call is TRBV11-3, the J call TRBJ2-5; D possibly corresponds to TRBD2 (7 bases). Sequencing was carried out using PBMCs. The TCR originated in a boy aged 2 to 9 in good health and CMV-seronegative. CDR3 coding DNA: TGTGCCAGCAGCCTAGGAGGGGGGGCGGGAGAGACCCAGTACTTC. Translation gives CASSLGGGAGETQYF.